Listed below are T cell receptor beta chains from one sample, sequenced in a study of beta chain features in type 1 diabetes. Data came from immunoSEQ multiplex PCR; TCRdb stores just in-frame clones and leaves some out. Of 400,000 or so clones listed, roughly 13% were seen once; the top ten hold 0.0095% to 0.011%. Sequencing was done on a sample of naive CD4+ T cells from blood. All receptors come from a woman aged 18-35 years with type 1 diabetes. The conserved cysteine and the conserved F or W are not part of the CDR3 here. A D gene is named only where the DNA matches it firmly.

V gene: TRBV2; D gene: -; CDR3 protein: ASSGRERRTGELF
V gene: TRBV29-1; D gene: -; CDR3 protein: SVERGRNEQF
V gene: TRBV11-2; D gene: -; CDR3 protein: AANSQGRGNTIY
V gene: TRBV25-1; D gene: TRBD2; CDR3 protein: ASSESDAGTISEQF
V gene: TRBV15; D gene: TRBD2; CDR3 protein: ATSPRLAGGQETQY
V gene: TRBV4-2; D gene: -; CDR3 protein: ASSEAGGLPDNEQF
V gene: TRBV7-3; D gene: -; CDR3 protein: ASSLTSRQLSAGELF
V gene: TRBV19; D gene: TRBD2; CDR3 protein: ASSSGTSGTNEQF
V gene: TRBV5-1; D gene: TRBD2; CDR3 protein: ASSFRETSGNNEQF
V gene: TRBV15; D gene: -; CDR3 protein: ATSRDVTNSGNTIY
V gene: TRBV7-9; D gene: TRBD2; CDR3 protein: ASSLWTSGRGEETQY
V gene: TRBV7-9; D gene: TRBD1; CDR3 protein: ASSQGQGLYEQY
V gene: TRBV30; D gene: TRBD1; CDR3 protein: AWWVRTGGLSGTGELF
V gene: TRBV2; D gene: TRBD1; CDR3 protein: ASTGQVTGELF
V gene: TRBV30; D gene: -; CDR3 protein: AWAREGGAF
V gene: TRBV19; D gene: TRBD2; CDR3 protein: ASTPGGGLNEQF
V gene: TRBV30; D gene: -; CDR3 protein: AWSLSRYEQY
V gene: TRBV18; D gene: -; CDR3 protein: ASSPMGSSYEQY
V gene: TRBV7-9; D gene: TRBD1; CDR3 protein: ASSPIRGRDQPQH
V gene: TRBV29-1; D gene: -; CDR3 protein: SANLGPGGYT
V gene: TRBV4-1; D gene: -; CDR3 protein: ASSRQADGTGELF
V gene: TRBV7-9; D gene: -; CDR3 protein: ASSKDTYNSPLH
V gene: TRBV15; D gene: -; CDR3 protein: ATGRGENTEAF
V gene: TRBV30; D gene: TRBD2; CDR3 protein: AWTPFTGLAAGGLF
V gene: TRBV5-6; D gene: -; CDR3 protein: ASSLESVLSYEQY
V gene: TRBV4-1; D gene: -; CDR3 protein: ASSQVPGGLLGNQPQH
V gene: TRBV4-1; D gene: -; CDR3 protein: ASSQVGGASEQY
V gene: TRBV21-1; D gene: -; CDR3 protein: ASWSSGDQETQY